The entry below gives a single T cell receptor beta chain sequence along with its context. The V gene's germline CDR1 is MDHEN and CDR2 SYDVKM. The CDR3 runs to 14 residues. Trimming pared 6 bases from V and 4 bases from J, leaving 15 bases between. The sample belongs to a study of shared clonotypes between healthy human individuals. Authors' analysis steps: ImmunoSEQ output held junction-only sequences without quality scores, so filtering differed. Generated by immunoSEQ multiplex PCR, the TCRdb table keeps only in-frame clones and is missing some. V and J calls and clone size are as listed in that table; D and trimming were resolved from the DNA. This repertoire shows around 720,000 clones, less than 80% found once; its top ten account for 1.5% to 2%.

The chain carries TRBV28 and TRBJ1-2, with D maybe TRBD1 (5 bases). The sequence derives from a woman aged 25 to 39 in good health. The sample comprised memory CD4+ T cells sorted from blood. Indicated subset: CD45RA-negative fraction. CDR3 loop: CASSPTIGGYGYTF. CDR3 DNA: TGTGCCAGCAGCCCGACAATCGGGGGCTATGGCTACACCTTC.